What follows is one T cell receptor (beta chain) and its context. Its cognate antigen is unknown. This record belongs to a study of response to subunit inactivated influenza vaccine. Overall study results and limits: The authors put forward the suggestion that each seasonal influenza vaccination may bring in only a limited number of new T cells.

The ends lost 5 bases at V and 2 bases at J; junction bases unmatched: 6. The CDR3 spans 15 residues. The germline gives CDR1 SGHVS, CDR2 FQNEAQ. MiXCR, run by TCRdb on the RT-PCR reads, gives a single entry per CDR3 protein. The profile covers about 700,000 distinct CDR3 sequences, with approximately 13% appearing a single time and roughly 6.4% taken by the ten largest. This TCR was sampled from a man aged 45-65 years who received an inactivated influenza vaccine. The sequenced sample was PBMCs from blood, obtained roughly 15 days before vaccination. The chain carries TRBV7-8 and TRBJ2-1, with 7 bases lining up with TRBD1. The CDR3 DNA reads TGTGCCAGCAGCCCGACAGGGATCCCCTACAATGAGCAGTTCTTC. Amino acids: CASSPTGIPYNEQFF.